This record concerns one TCR beta chain sequence. Its cognate antigen is unknown. Germline loops: CDR1 SEHNR, CDR2 FQNEAQ (reference sequence). Trimming cost V 4 bases and J 8 bases; bases outside gene matches: 10. The CDR3 has 17 residues. These data are taken from a study of T-cell memory formation after mild COVID-19. Regarding the study as a whole: Chiefly within CM and EM were the contracting CD4+ clones; CD8+ ones were within EMRA. Cross-reactive memory seemingly joined, as some responding clones were found in pre-infection memory.

TCRdb fed the 5' RACE reads into MiXCR, producing one record per CDR3 protein. Of about 90,000 distinct CDR3 sequences in the sample, around 13% are singletons; the top ten hold roughly a quarter. This rearrangement joins TRBV7-9 to TRBJ2-1, with 14 bases lining up with TRBD2. The specimen was PBMCs or a T cell subset sorted from them (not recorded which). The clonotype was recovered from an adult woman who had mild COVID-19 (a few samples of this study predate the infection). Cell type and time point are not known. The CDR3 sequence is CASSSGTSGSGRDEQFF. The CDR3, as DNA: TGTGCCAGCAGCTCCGGGACTAGCGGGAGCGGAAGGGATGAGCAGTTCTTC.